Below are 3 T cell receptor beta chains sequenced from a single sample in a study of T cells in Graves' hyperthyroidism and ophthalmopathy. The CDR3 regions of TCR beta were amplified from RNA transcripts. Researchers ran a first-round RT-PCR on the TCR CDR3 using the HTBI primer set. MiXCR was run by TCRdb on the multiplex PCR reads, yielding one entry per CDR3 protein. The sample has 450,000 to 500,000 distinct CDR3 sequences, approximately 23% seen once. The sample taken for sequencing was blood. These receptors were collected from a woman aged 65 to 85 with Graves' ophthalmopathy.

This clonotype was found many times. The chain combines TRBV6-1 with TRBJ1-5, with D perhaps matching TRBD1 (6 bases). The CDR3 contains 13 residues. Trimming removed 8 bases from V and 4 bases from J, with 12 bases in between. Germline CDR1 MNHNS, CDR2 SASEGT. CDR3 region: CASRGAINQPQHF. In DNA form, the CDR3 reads TGTGCCAGCCGGGGGGCAATAAATCAGCCCCAGCATTTT.

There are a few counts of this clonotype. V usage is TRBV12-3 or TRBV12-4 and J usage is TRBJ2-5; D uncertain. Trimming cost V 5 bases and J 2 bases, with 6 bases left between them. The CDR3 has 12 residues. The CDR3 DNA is TGTGCCAGCAGTACTCAGCAAGAGACCCAGTACTTC. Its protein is CASSTQQETQYF.

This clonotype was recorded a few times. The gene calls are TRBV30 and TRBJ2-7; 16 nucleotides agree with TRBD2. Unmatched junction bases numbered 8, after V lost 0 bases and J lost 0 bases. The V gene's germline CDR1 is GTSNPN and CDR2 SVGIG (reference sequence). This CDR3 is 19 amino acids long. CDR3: CAWSVPWGTSGRASYEQYF. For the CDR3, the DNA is TGTGCCTGGAGTGTACCGTGGGGGACTAGCGGGAGGGCCTCCTACGAGCAGTACTTC. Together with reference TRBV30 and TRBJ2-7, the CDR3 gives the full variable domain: SQTIHQWPATLVQPVGSPLSLECTVEGTSNPNLYWYRQAAGRGLQLLFYSVGIGQISSEVPQNLSASRPQDRQFILSSKKLLLSDSGFYLCAWSVPWGTSGRASYEQYFGPGTRLTVT.